This T cell receptor beta chain was found in a study of cytomegalovirus exposure and HLA in healthy donors. As for the study in general: Falling in the Caucasian-associated ancestry cluster were less than 85% of 350 to 400 genotyped donors. Findings of the study overall: A later analysis reportedly found fewer N-insertions in an Asian-associated ancestry cluster than the roughly 730-donor mean. The authors later found most CMV-associated TCR beta chains appeared HLA-restricted.

Amplification used 60 Vbeta primers and 13 Jbeta primers. Assay: immunoSEQ multiplex PCR; the TCRdb copy retains only in-frame clones and omits some. The sample records about 55,000 clones, roughly 80% being singletons. Donors were nominally healthy when sampled, though unrecorded immune exposures were likely. Notes on this clone: Its antigen is unknown.

Per the germline V gene, CDR1 is MNHEY and CDR2 is SMNVEV (reference sequence). J gave up 3 bases and V 7 bases, and 6 bases lay outside the gene matches. This CDR3 is 14 amino acids long. The chain combines TRBV27 with TRBJ1-5; TRBD1 agrees at 7 bases. Sequences were obtained from PBMCs. The receptor was isolated from a man between 25 and 39 years old in good health and CMV-seronegative. The CDR3 nucleotides are TGTGCCAGCAACTCACAGGGGTCCAATCAGCCCCAGCATTTT. Translated, it gives CASNSQGSNQPQHF.